The 25 T cell receptor beta chains below all came from one sample that was sequenced in a study of regulatory T cells in long-lasting Graves disease. The authors built TCR beta libraries using iRepertoire HTBI primers and Arm-PCR of CDR3 regions. TCRdb reprocessed the multiplex PCR reads via MiXCR and lists one record per CDR3 protein. The table lists 700,000 or so distinct CDR3 sequences, about 30% of them singletons. Time point described: persistent/refractory GD, antithyroid drugs over 5 years with positive TRAb. The TCR library used RNA extracted from PBMCs. This specimen consisted of peripheral blood mononuclear cells (PBMCs), obtained when the disease was refractory, from a patient treated with antithyroid drugs. Receptors were obtained from a female donor with Graves disease.

V is TRBV5-1 and J is TRBJ1-1; TRBD1 might be the D (6 bases). The CDR3 runs to 16 residues. Germline values: CDR1 SGHRS, CDR2 YFSETQ. V was pared by 0 bases and J by 1 base, with 13 bases between. CDR3 sequence (DNA): TGCGCCAGCAGCTTGGCACAGGGCAGAACGAACACTGAAGCTTTCTTT. It codes for CASSLAQGRTNTEAFF.

The chain has TRBV19 and TRBJ1-1; D not resolved. This CDR3 is 15 amino acids long. Trimming removed 3 bases from V and 6 bases from J, with 17 bases in between. The V gene's germline CDR1 is LNHDA and CDR2 SQIVND (reference sequence). Written as DNA, the CDR3 is TGTGCCAGTAGTATTGAAAGAGGTTCCCCCCCTGAAGCTTTCTTT. It encodes CASSIERGSPPEAFF.

This clonotype was counted a few times. V and J are TRBV15 and TRBJ2-5; 8 nucleotides align to TRBD2. V was clipped by 6 bases and J by 5 bases; unmatched bases: 8. This CDR3 comprises 14 residues. Germline V gene sequence: CDR1 LNHNV, CDR2 YYDKDF (reference sequence). CDR3 sequence reads: CATRRGDVGETQYF. The CDR3 coding sequence is TGTGCCACCAGGCGGGGGGACGTGGGGGAGACCCAGTACTTC. Combining the CDR3 with reference TRBV15 and TRBJ2-5 gives the whole variable domain DAMVIQNPRYQVTQFGKPVTLSCSQTLNHNVMYWYQQKSSQAPKLLFHYYDKDFNNEADTPDNFQSRRPNTSFCFLDIRSPGLGDTAMYLCATRRGDVGETQYFGPGTRLLVL.

The genes are TRBV12-3 or TRBV12-4 and TRBJ2-7; 11 nucleotides line up with TRBD2. Trimming took 7 bases from V and 9 from J; bases not matched to a gene: 11. The CDR3 spans 14 residues. The CDR3 protein is CASKTSGSIHGQYF. CDR3 bases: TGTGCCAGCAAAACTAGCGGGAGTATCCACGGGCAGTACTTC.

J is TRBJ2-7 and V is TRBV29-1; 10 nucleotides line up with TRBD1. Trimming cost V 3 bases and J 2 bases; bases outside gene matches: 7. The CDR3 spans 15 residues. From germline, CDR1 is SQVTM and CDR2 ANQGSEA. In DNA form, the CDR3 reads TGCAGCGTTGAGGGGGGACAGGGGCCTACCTACGAGCAGTACTTC. This encodes CSVEGGQGPTYEQYF.

The chain joins TRBV5-1 to TRBJ2-7, with 10 positions matching TRBD1. V trimming: 2 bases; J trimming: 3 bases; junction bases outside the gene matches: 5. CDR1 is SGHRS, CDR2 YFSETQ, per germline. The CDR3 is 15 residues long. The CDR3 here is CASSFGTGVFYEQYF. The CDR3 DNA reads as TGCGCCAGCAGCTTCGGGACAGGGGTCTTCTACGAGCAGTACTTC.

The chain carries TRBV19 and TRBJ1-2, with D uncertain. The germline V gene encodes CDR1 LNHDA and CDR2 SQIVND (reference sequence). The ends were cut back, 10 bases at V and 1 base at J, with 10 bases in the middle. The CDR3 length is 12 residues. CDR3 sequence (DNA): TGTGCCATCTTCCGCCGTAACTATGGCTACACCTTC. It encodes CAIFRRNYGYTF.

This clonotype showed up many times. The chain recombines TRBV12-3 or TRBV12-4 with TRBJ1-5, with D unresolved. Trimming stripped 5 bases from V and 6 bases from J, with 5 bases between. The CDR3 loop spans 11 amino acids. The chain's CDR3 is CASSHSQPQHF. The CDR3 nucleotides read TGTGCCAGCAGTCACTCTCAGCCCCAGCATTTT.

This clonotype has at least ten counts. The chain has TRBV28 and TRBJ2-7, with 8 bases lining up with TRBD1. Germline-derived CDR1 and CDR2 are MDHEN and SYDVKM. J gave up 3 bases and V 3 bases, and 7 bases lay outside the gene matches. This CDR3 region has 15 residues. Written as DNA, the CDR3 is TGTGCCAGCAGTTTCCTCGGACAGGGATACTACGAGCAGTACTTC. This codes for CASSFLGQGYYEQYF.

This clonotype was found many times. The junction does not match germline at one end; this may be a read error. The chain combines TRBV5-1 with TRBJ1-6; tentative D call: TRBD1 (5 bases). This CDR3 has 14 residues. Germline V CDR1 and CDR2: SGHRS, YFSETQ. CDR3 sequence: CASSLGRNNSPLHF. The DNA for the CDR3 is TGTGCCAGCAGTTTGGGGCGTAATAATTCACCCCTCCACTTT. Complete variable domain (other parts from reference TRBV5-1 and TRBJ1-6): KAGVTQTPRYLIKTRGQQVTLSCSPISGHRSVSWYQQTPGQGLQFLFEYFSETQRNKGNFPGRFSGRQFSNSRSEMNVSTLELGDSALYLCASSLGRNNSPLHFGNGTRLTVT.

This clonotype was observed a handful of times. The chain links TRBV10-3 to TRBJ2-5; D gene uncertain. Looked up from germline, CDR1 is ENHRY and CDR2 is SYGVKD. V was pared by 9 bases and J by 2 bases, with 22 bases between. The CDR3 spans 16 residues. CDR3 loop: CAIPRCETSLQETQYF. The CDR3, as DNA: TGTGCCATACCGAGGTGCGAGACATCTCTACAAGAGACCCAGTACTTC.

This clonotype was seen a few times. This rearrangement joins TRBV30 to TRBJ1-1; D unresolved. CDR1 GTSNPN and CDR2 SVGIG come from the germline V gene (reference sequence). The ends were cut back, 1 base at V and 7 bases at J, with 19 bases in the middle. The CDR3 has 15 residues. The CDR3: CAWSAFGGSSHEAFF. The DNA for the CDR3 is TGTGCCTGGAGTGCGTTCGGAGGGAGCTCCCATGAAGCTTTCTTT.

In its sample, this clonotype was seen a few times. DNA of the CDR3: TGTGCCAGCAAAGACAGGGGAAGTTCACCCCTCCACTTT. It is translated as CASKDRGSSPLHF. The rearrangement joins TRBV12-3 or TRBV12-4 to TRBJ1-6; 8 bases are a match to TRBD1. The CDR3 runs to 13 residues. V dropped 7 bases and J dropped 9; count of bases not matched to a gene: 5.

The chain combines TRBV19 with TRBJ1-5; D gene unclear. The CDR3 has 15 amino acids. V was pared by 3 bases and J by 0 bases, with 9 bases between. The germline gives CDR1 LNHDA, CDR2 SQIVND (reference sequence). CDR3 amino acids: CASSIFSLSNQPQHF. CDR3 nucleotide sequence: TGTGCCAGTAGTATTTTCAGTCTTAGCAATCAGCCCCAGCATTTT.

This chain links TRBV11-2 with TRBJ2-1; 7 nucleotides line up with TRBD1. The germline CDR1 and CDR2 sequences are SGHAT and FQNNGV. The CDR3 loop spans 16 amino acids. V trimming: 0 bases; J trimming: 3 bases; junction bases outside the gene matches: 5. CDR3 nucleotides: TGTGCCAGCAGCTTAGAAGGGGGCGCCCTCTACAATGAGCAGTTCTTC. This codes for CASSLEGGALYNEQFF.

Only a few counts were recorded for this clonotype. V and J are TRBV6-1 and TRBJ2-7, with 10 bases matching TRBD2. CDR1 and CDR2 from the germline V gene are MNHNS and SASEGT. Losses at the gene ends were 4 bases for V and 2 bases for J; bases not matched to a gene: 8. This CDR3 has 16 residues. This chain's CDR3 is CASSVGTSEKAYEQYF. Here the CDR3 DNA reads TGTGCCAGCAGTGTTGGGACTAGCGAAAAGGCCTACGAGCAGTACTTC.

This clonotype was found many times. The CDR3 DNA reads TGTGCCAGCAGTGCAGGGACACCTGAAGCTTTCTTT. It translates to CASSAGTPEAFF. The chain joins TRBV11-2 to TRBJ1-1, with D possibly being TRBD1 (6 bases). CDR1 and CDR2 from the germline V gene are SGHAT and FQNNGV. This CDR3 has 12 residues. V was shortened by 6 bases and J by 6 bases, with 11 bases between the two germline ends.

This clonotype was found once. This rearrangement joins TRBV20-1 to TRBJ2-7; TRBD1 matches at 7 bases. Germline CDR1 DFQATT, CDR2 SNEGSKA (reference sequence). The CDR3 covers 16 residues. Unmatched junction bases numbered 10, after V lost 0 bases and J lost 2 bases. DNA for the CDR3: TGCAGTGCTAGAGAGCCCCCCGGGACAGCAACCTACGAGCAGTACTTC. Translation: CSAREPPGTATYEQYF.

A few counts support this clonotype. This chain uses TRBV28 with TRBJ1-6; 7 nucleotides align to TRBD1. The CDR3 length is 15 residues. J lost 8 bases, V lost 5 bases, and 9 bases had no gene match. The V gene's germline CDR1 is MDHEN and CDR2 SYDVKM. This CDR3 is CASSPGDRVYSPLHF. DNA of the CDR3: TGTGCCAGCAGTCCGGGTGACAGGGTTTATTCACCCCTCCACTTT.

In this sample, this clonotype turned up a few times. This rearrangement joins TRBV19 to TRBJ1-5; D is unclear. CDR1 LNHDA and CDR2 SQIVND come from the germline V gene (reference sequence). V was clipped by 8 bases and J by 3 bases, with 8 bases between them. The CDR3 length is 12 residues. The CDR3 DNA is TGTGCCAGTCAAAAGTTCAATCAGCCCCAGCATTTT. It specifies CASQKFNQPQHF.

The chain is built from TRBV20-1 and TRBJ1-1; D gene unclear. This CDR3 is 15 amino acids long. V was clipped by 0 bases and J by 0 bases, with 11 bases between them. Per germline, CDR1 DFQATT and CDR2 SNEGSKA (reference sequence). CDR3 in amino acids: CSARDFVGVNTEAFF. In nucleotides, the CDR3 is TGCAGTGCTAGAGATTTTGTGGGAGTGAACACTGAAGCTTTCTTT.

This clonotype was recorded a few times. This chain joins TRBV10-2 and TRBJ2-7; D perhaps matches TRBD2 (6 bases). Germline CDR1 WSHSY, CDR2 SAAADI. CDR3 length: 14 residues. Trimming stripped 8 bases from V and 11 bases from J, with 25 bases between. CDR3 nucleotides: TGCGCCAGCGGGGTGGGGGACTCAACCCCGCCGAAGTACTTC. Translating it yields CASGVGDSTPPKYF.

This clonotype was seen only once. The chain couples TRBV3-1 to TRBJ2-5; 9 bases map to TRBD2. Losses at the gene ends were 3 bases for V and 2 bases for J; bases not matched to a gene: 1. The CDR3 consists of 14 residues. The V gene's germline CDR1 is LGHDT and CDR2 YNNKEL (reference sequence). In DNA form, the CDR3 reads TGTGCCAGCAGCCAGACTAGCGGACAAGAGACCCAGTACTTC. Amino acid sequence: CASSQTSGQETQYF.

In its sample, this clonotype was seen a few times. V and J are TRBV12-3 or TRBV12-4 and TRBJ2-7, with D possibly called TRBD1 or TRBD2 (5 bases each). Trimming left V 5 bases short and J 5 bases short, with 16 bases between. The CDR3 is 14 residues long. This chain's CDR3 is CASSPVAGADEQYF. In nucleotides, the CDR3 is TGTGCCAGCAGTCCTGTAGCCGGGGCCGACGAGCAGTACTTC.

This clonotype was seen at least ten times. This chain links TRBV28 with TRBJ2-6; 7 bases are a match to TRBD1. Germline assignment: CDR1 MDHEN and CDR2 SYDVKM. After removal of 6 bases from V and 0 bases from J, the junction contained 11 bases not matched to a gene. This CDR3 is built from 18 residues. CDR3 bases: TGTGCCAGCAGACCTAACCGACAGGGCTACTCTGGGGCCAACGTCCTGACTTTC. This sequence encodes CASRPNRQGYSGANVLTF.